One and the same sample provided the 15 T cell receptor beta chains below, sequenced in a study of T cell changes during pregnancy in multiple sclerosis. Assay: immunoSEQ multiplex PCR; the TCRdb copy retains only in-frame clones and omits some. Here the sample spans about 110,000 clones, approximately 90% being singletons. Here the sequenced sample was peripheral blood, taken after pregnancy. All receptors derive from a female donor with multiple sclerosis, enrolled in a pregnancy study.

This sequence joins TRBV6-6 and TRBJ1-2; D uncertain. V lost 6 bases to trimming and J lost 6 bases, with 20 bases between them. The germline gives CDR1 MNHNY, CDR2 SVGAGI (reference sequence). The CDR3 loop spans 15 amino acids. In DNA, the CDR3 is TGTGCCAGCAGCCTACTGCCCTGGAGGGATAATGGCTACACCTTC. Protein product: CASSLLPWRDNGYTF.

This chain links TRBV7-9 with TRBJ2-5; 7 positions match TRBD2. V was pared by 1 base and J by 4 bases, with 6 bases of the junction left unmatched. The germline gives CDR1 SEHNR, CDR2 FQNEAQ (reference sequence). The CDR3 is 15 amino acids. CDR3 sequence reads: CASSLVLGGGETQYF. CDR3 coding DNA: TGTGCCAGCAGCTTAGTGTTGGGCGGGGGAGAGACCCAGTACTTC.

This rearrangement joins TRBV19 to TRBJ1-2, with a tentative D call TRBD1 (5 bases). The germline V gene encodes CDR1 LNHDA and CDR2 SQIVND (reference sequence). This CDR3 is 12 amino acids long. Between the trimmed V and J ends, which lost 3 bases and 6 bases, there was a span of 8 bases. CDR3 sequence reads: CASSISGNGYTF. Written as DNA, the CDR3 is TGTGCCAGTAGTATCTCAGGGAATGGCTACACCTTC.

The chain uses TRBV6-1 and TRBJ1-2, with D uncertain. V shed 2 bases and J shed 8 bases, with 9 bases lying between them. CDR1 and CDR2 (germline): MNHNS, SASEGT. CDR3 length equals 12 residues. The CDR3 protein is CASSEQMEGYTF. CDR3 DNA sequence: TGTGCCAGCAGTGAACAAATGGAGGGCTACACCTTC.

The V gene is TRBV5-6, the J gene TRBJ2-3; D may be TRBD1 (6 bases). This CDR3 region has 15 residues. Trimming cost V 1 base and J 4 bases, with 13 bases left between them. Germline lookup yields CDR1 SGHDT and CDR2 YYEEEE. CDR3 in amino acids: CASSLNWGRADTQYF. Written as DNA, the CDR3 is TGTGCCAGCAGCTTGAACTGGGGGCGGGCAGATACGCAGTATTTT.

In this sample, this clone turned up once. This chain connects TRBV19 to TRBJ2-1; 8 bases are shared with TRBD1. Germline lookup yields CDR1 LNHDA and CDR2 SQIVND (reference sequence). This CDR3 has 16 residues. After removal of 2 bases from V and 4 bases from J, the junction contained 7 bases not matched to a gene. The CDR3 here is CASSIQAGGSYNEQFF. The CDR3 bases are TGTGCCAGTAGTATACAGGCAGGGGGCTCGTACAATGAGCAGTTCTTC.

The chain couples TRBV27 to TRBJ2-3; 13 positions agree with TRBD2. Germline assignment: CDR1 MNHEY and CDR2 SMNVEV (reference sequence). J was trimmed by 2 bases and V by 3 bases; bases with no gene match: 2. The CDR3 covers 16 residues. The CDR3 DNA reads as TGTGCCAGCAGTTTGGGACTAGCGGGGCTCACAGATACGCAGTATTTT. As protein: CASSLGLAGLTDTQYF.

The rearrangement links TRBV30 to TRBJ1-1; unclear D gene. This CDR3 is 17 amino acids long. Germline V lookup: CDR1 GTSNPN, CDR2 SVGIG (reference sequence). With 0 bases removed from V and 3 bases from J, the gap between germline ends came to 20 bases. In DNA, the CDR3 is TGTGCCTGGAGTGTTGGGTTTGGCCTTAGACGGGACACTGAAGCTTTCTTT. It codes for CAWSVGFGLRRDTEAFF.

This clone is a singleton in its sample. The chain has TRBV9 and TRBJ1-1; TRBD1 is a possible D gene (6 bases). Trimming removed 0 bases at V and 0 bases at J, with 15 bases between. The CDR3 contains 17 residues. Germline CDR1 reads SGDLS; CDR2 reads YYNGEE. The CDR3 region has the DNA TGTGCCAGCAGCGTAGGAAATTCGGGACACATGAACACTGAAGCTTTCTTT. This translates into CASSVGNSGHMNTEAFF. Full variable domain (missing parts from reference TRBV9 and TRBJ1-1): DSGVTQTPKHLITATGQRVTLRCSPRSGDLSVYWYQQSLDQGLQFLIQYYNGEERAKGNILERFSAQQFPDLHSELNLSSLELGDSALYFCASSVGNSGHMNTEAFFGQGTRLTVV.

V gene TRBV7-6 combines with J gene TRBJ1-1, with D uncertain. The CDR3 contains 15 residues. V was cut by 1 base and J by 7 bases, with 16 bases left in between. Germline V gene sequence: CDR1 SGHVS, CDR2 FNYEAQ. DNA for the CDR3: TGTGCCAGCAGCTTAGATGGGAGGAAAGGAGGTGAAGCTTTCTTT. As protein: CASSLDGRKGGEAFF.

This clone appeared a few times. The rearrangement joins TRBV14 to TRBJ2-2; D is unresolved. The V end was cut by 1 base, the J end by 4 bases, with 7 bases between. CDR1 and CDR2 (germline): SGHDN, FVKESK. The CDR3 runs to 14 residues. CDR3 sequence reads: CASSQGGFTGELFF. The CDR3 region has the DNA TGTGCCAGCAGCCAAGGCGGATTCACCGGGGAGCTGTTTTTT.

The V and J genes are TRBV4-2 and TRBJ2-3; D remains unclear. CDR1 and CDR2 from the germline V gene are LGHNA and YNFKEQ. V lost 0 bases, J lost 4 bases, and 11 bases lay in between. The CDR3 totals 15 residues. DNA for the CDR3: TGTGCCAGCAGCCAAGATCCAACTACACCAGATACGCAGTATTTT. Amino acid sequence: CASSQDPTTPDTQYF.

This clone appeared once. The chain is built from TRBV14 and TRBJ1-2; possible D gene TRBD1, 5 bases. Trimming took off 1 base at V and 8 bases at J, with 11 bases between the two ends. Germline lookup yields CDR1 SGHDN and CDR2 FVKESK. This CDR3 comprises 13 residues. The CDR3 loop is CASSQGRGGGYTF. The CDR3 region has the DNA TGTGCCAGCAGCCAAGGACGCGGGGGGGGCTACACCTTC.

This clone was counted a single time. This rearrangement joins TRBV2 to TRBJ1-6; D is possibly TRBD1 (5 bases). The V and J ends lost 8 bases and 3 bases respectively, with 14 bases between them. The CDR3 extends over 15 amino acids. Germline V gene lookup returns CDR1 SNHLY and CDR2 FYNNEI. Written as DNA, the CDR3 is TGTGCCAGCGCCAGGGAAATTGGCTATAATTCACCCCTCCACTTT. The encoded protein is CASAREIGYNSPLHF.

The chain carries TRBV5-1 and TRBJ2-3, with TRBD2 identical over 7 bases. Germline V gene sequence: CDR1 SGHRS, CDR2 YFSETQ. J lost 0 bases, V lost 7 bases, and 2 bases had no gene match. CDR3 length: 13 residues. CDR3 nucleotide sequence: TGCGCCAGCGGGGGGGGGAGCACAGATACGCAGTATTTT. This encodes CASGGGSTDTQYF.